The present entry profiles one T cell receptor (beta chain) with its context. The repertoire was sequenced with immunoSEQ multiplex PCR; TCRdb's copy has only in-frame clones and lacks some. The table records approximately 42,000 clones, roughly 77% of them present only once. The germline V gene has CDR1 KGHDR and CDR2 SFDVKD. Trimming removed 1 base at V and 0 bases at J, with 10 bases between. This CDR3 has 16 amino acids. These data originate in a study of blood T cell repertoires in COVID-19. This clonotype was obtained from a man older than 75 with acute or convalescent COVID-19. Specimen: peripheral blood. The V and J genes are TRBV24-1 and TRBJ2-3; D is possibly TRBD2 (5 bases). CDR3 loop: CATSDFYAGSTDTQYF. The CDR3 bases are TGTGCCACCAGTGATTTTTACGCGGGCAGCACAGATACGCAGTATTTT.